Sequencing of this TCR beta chain was carried out in a study of molecular identifiers for immune sequencing clone quantification. Study-level results: Shared barcodes on identical TCR molecules could underestimate the sizes of highly expanded clones. Clones above 20 RNA copies held over 98% of effector molecules, under 1% in naive cells.

This clonotype was observed many times. The antigen is unknown. Sorted cells numbering about 20,000 to 1,000,000, with 10%, 30% or 50% RNA, yielded the naive CD8 libraries. Trimming left V 1 base short and J 8 bases short, with 14 bases between. Germline V gives CDR1 SGHVS, CDR2 FNYEAQ. The CDR3 consists of 15 residues. Libraries of bulk TCR were made by previously described methods (with listed TCR primers). TCRdb passed the PCR reads through MiXCR, listing each CDR3 protein once. The top ten hold 0.8% to 1.2% of the sample, which has over 85,000 distinct CDR3 sequences, roughly a fifth seen once. The sequenced sample consisted of naive CD8+ T cells from blood, with Jurkat cell RNA spiked in. The subset was: FACS-sorted CD8+CD4-CCR7+CD45RA+ naive T cells. This TCR derives from a human donor in good health. Some libraries in this study had Jurkat cell RNA spiked in. The rearrangement joins TRBV7-6 to TRBJ1-4; the D gene is possibly TRBD1 (6 bases). This CDR3 reads CASSLVGARGEKLFF. The CDR3, as DNA: TGTGCCAGCAGCTTAGTGGGGGCTCGGGGCGAAAAACTGTTTTTT.